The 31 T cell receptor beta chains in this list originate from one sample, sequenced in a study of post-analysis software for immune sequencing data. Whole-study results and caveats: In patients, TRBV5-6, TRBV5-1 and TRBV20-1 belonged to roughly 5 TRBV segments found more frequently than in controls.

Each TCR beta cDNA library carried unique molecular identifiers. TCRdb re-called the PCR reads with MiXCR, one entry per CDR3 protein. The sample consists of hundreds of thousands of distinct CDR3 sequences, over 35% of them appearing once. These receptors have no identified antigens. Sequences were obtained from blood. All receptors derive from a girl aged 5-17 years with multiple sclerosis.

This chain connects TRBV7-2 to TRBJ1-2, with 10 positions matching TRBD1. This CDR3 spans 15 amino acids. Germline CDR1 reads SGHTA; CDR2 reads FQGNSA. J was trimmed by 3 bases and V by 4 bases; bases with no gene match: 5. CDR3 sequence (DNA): TGTGCCAGCAGCTCCCGGGACAGGGGCGACTATGGCTACACCTTC. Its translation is CASSSRDRGDYGYTF.

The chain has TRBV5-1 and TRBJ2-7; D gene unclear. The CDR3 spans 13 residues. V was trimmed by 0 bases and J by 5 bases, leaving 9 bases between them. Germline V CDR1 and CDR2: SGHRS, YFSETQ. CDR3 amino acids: CASSLGLTDEQYF. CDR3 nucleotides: TGCGCCAGCAGCTTGGGTCTGACGGACGAGCAGTACTTC.

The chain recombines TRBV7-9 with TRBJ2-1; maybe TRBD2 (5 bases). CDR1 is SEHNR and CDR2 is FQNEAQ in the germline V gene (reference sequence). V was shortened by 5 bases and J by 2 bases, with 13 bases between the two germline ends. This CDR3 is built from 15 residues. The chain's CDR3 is CASSPEGIPYNEQFF. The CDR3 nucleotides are TGTGCCAGCAGCCCCGAGGGTATCCCCTACAATGAGCAGTTCTTC.

CDR3 loop: CASSTTSGRRVAFYNEQFF. DNA of the CDR3: TGTGCCAGCAGCACAACCAGCGGGAGAAGGGTTGCCTTCTACAATGAGCAGTTCTTC. The chain has TRBV28 and TRBJ2-1; 8 bases align to TRBD2. The CDR3 loop spans 19 amino acids. Germline trimming cut 6 bases from V and 3 bases from J; bases unmatched to any gene: 19. CDR1 is MDHEN and CDR2 is SYDVKM in the germline V gene.

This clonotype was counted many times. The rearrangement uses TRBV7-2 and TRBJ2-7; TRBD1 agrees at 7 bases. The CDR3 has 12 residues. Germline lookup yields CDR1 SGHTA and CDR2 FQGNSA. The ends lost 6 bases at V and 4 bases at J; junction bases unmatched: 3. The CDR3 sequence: CASSSQGYEQYF. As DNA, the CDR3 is TGTGCCAGCAGTTCACAGGGGTACGAGCAGTACTTC.

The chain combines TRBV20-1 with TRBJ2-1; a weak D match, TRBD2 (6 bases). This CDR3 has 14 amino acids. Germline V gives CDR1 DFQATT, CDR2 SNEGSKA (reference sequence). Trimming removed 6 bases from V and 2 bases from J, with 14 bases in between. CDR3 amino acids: CSADPSATYNEQFF. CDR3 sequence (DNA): TGCAGTGCGGACCCTAGCGCTACCTACAATGAGCAGTTCTTC.

As DNA, the CDR3 is TGTGCCAGCAGTTACAAGGCAGGTTTTTCGGGAAACATTCAGTACTTC. Protein sequence: CASSYKAGFSGNIQYF. The J gene is TRBJ2-4, the V gene TRBV6-5; D not certain. CDR1 is MNHEY, CDR2 SVGAGI, per germline. The CDR3 totals 16 residues. Deletions cut 2 bases from V and 6 bases from J, with 17 bases between.

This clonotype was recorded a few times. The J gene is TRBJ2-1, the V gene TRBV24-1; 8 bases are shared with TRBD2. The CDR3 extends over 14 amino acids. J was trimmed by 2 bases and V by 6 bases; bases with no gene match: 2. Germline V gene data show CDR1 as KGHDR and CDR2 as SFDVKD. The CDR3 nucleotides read TGTGCCACCAGTAAAGCGGGAGCCTACAATGAGCAGTTCTTC. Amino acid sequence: CATSKAGAYNEQFF.

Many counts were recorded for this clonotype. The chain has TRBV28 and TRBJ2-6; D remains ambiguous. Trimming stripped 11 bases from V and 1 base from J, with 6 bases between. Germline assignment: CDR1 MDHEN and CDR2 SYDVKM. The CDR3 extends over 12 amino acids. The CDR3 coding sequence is TGTGCCTGCCGTTCTGGGGCCAACGTCCTGACTTTC. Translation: CACRSGANVLTF.

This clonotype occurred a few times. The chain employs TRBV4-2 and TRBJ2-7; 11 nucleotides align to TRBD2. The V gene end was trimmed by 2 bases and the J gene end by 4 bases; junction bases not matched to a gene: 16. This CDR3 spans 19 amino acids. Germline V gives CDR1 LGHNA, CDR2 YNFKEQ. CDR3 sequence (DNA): TGTGCCAGCAGCCAATTTTCCGGGACTAGCGGACGTATTTCGTACGAGCAGTACTTC. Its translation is CASSQFSGTSGRISYEQYF.

The CDR3 DNA is TGCGCCAGCAGCCAAGATCGGCCCCTCCGGGAAGATACGCAGTATTTT. It yields the protein CASSQDRPLREDTQYF. The rearrangement uses TRBV4-3 and TRBJ2-3; possible D gene TRBD2, 5 bases. Trimming stripped 0 bases from V and 5 bases from J, with 15 bases between. This CDR3 is 16 amino acids long. From germline, CDR1 is LGHNA and CDR2 YSLEER.

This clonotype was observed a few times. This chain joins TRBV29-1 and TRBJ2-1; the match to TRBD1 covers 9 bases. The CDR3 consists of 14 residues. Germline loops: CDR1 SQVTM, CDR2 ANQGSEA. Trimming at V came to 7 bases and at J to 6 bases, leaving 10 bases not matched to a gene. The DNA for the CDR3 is TGCAGCGCCGAGGGACAGGGCTTAGGCAATGAGCAGTTCTTC. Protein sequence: CSAEGQGLGNEQFF.

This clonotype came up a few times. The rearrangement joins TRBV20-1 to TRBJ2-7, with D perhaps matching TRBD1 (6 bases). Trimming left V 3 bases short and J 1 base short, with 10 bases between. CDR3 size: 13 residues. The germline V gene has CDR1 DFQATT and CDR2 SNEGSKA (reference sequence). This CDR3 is CSARGAGSYEQYF. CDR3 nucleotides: TGCAGTGCTAGGGGGGCAGGATCCTACGAGCAGTACTTC.

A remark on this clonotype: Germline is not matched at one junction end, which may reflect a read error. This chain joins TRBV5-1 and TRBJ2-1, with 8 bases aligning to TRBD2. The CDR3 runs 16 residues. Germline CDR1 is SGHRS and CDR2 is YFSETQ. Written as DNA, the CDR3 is TGCGCCAGCAGCATTTCTAGCGGGCCCTCCTACAATGGGCAGTTCTTC. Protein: CASSISSGPSYNGQFF.

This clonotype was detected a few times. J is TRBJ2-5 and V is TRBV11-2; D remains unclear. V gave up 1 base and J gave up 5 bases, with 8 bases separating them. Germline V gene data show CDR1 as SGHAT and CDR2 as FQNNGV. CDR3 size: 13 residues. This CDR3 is CASSLVRIETQYF. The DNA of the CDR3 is TGTGCCAGCAGCTTAGTGCGGATTGAGACCCAGTACTTC.

CDR3 DNA: TGTGCCAGCAGCCAAGGGCAGCATAATTCACCCCTCCACTTT. This sequence encodes CASSQGQHNSPLHF. The chain employs TRBV3-1 and TRBJ1-6; no clear D. The V gene's germline CDR1 is LGHDT and CDR2 YNNKEL (reference sequence). The CDR3 runs to 14 residues. V shed 1 base and J shed 5 bases, with 6 bases lying between them.

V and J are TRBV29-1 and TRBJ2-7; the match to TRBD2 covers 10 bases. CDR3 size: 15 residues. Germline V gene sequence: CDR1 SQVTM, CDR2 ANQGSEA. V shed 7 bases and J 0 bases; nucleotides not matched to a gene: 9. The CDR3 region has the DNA TGCAGCGCCACGGGACTAGCGTACCTCTCCTACGAGCAGTACTTC. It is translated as CSATGLAYLSYEQYF.

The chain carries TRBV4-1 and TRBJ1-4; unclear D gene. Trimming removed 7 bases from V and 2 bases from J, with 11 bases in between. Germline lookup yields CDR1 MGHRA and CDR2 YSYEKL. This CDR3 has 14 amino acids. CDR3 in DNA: TGCGCCAGCACCTCGACGAAGACTAATGAAAAACTGTTTTTT. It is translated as CASTSTKTNEKLFF.

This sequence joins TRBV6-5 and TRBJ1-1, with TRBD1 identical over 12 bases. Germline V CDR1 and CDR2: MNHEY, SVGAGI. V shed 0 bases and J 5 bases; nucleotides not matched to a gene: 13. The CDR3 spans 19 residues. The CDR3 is CASSYSEVPGQGARTEAFF. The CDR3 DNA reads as TGTGCCAGCAGTTACTCGGAAGTCCCGGGACAGGGGGCGCGGACTGAAGCTTTCTTT.

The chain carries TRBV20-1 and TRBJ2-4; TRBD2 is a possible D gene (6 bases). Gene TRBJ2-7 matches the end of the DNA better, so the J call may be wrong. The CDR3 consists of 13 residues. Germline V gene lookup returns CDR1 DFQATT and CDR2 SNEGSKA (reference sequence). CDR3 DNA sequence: TGCAGGCCGGGACGGGGCGGAGGGTACGAGCAGTACTTC. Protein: CRPGRGGGYEQYF.

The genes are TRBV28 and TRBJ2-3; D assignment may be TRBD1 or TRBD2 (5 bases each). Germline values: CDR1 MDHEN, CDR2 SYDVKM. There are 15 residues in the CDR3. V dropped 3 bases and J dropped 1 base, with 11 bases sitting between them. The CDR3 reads CASSFSGTGTDTQYF. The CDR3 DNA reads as TGTGCCAGCAGTTTCTCAGGGACGGGCACAGATACGCAGTATTTT.

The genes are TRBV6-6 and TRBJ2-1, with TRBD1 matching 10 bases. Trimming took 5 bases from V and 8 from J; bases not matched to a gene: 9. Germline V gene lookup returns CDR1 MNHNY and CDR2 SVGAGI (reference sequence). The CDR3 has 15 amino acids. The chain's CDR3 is CASSHQGQGLDEQFF. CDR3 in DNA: TGTGCCAGCAGTCACCAGGGACAGGGGCTCGATGAGCAGTTCTTC.

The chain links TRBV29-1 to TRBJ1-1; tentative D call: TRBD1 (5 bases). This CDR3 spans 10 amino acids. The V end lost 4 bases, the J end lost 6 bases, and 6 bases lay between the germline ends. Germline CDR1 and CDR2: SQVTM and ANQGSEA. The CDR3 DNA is TGCAGCGTTGTCAGGGCTGAAGCTTTCTTT. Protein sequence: CSVVRAEAFF.

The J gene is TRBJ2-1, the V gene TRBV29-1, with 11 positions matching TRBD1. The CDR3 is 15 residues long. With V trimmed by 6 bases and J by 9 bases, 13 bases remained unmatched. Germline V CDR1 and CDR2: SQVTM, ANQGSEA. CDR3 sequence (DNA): TGCAGCGTGCCCCATTCCGGGACAGGGGGACTTGAGCAGTTCTTC. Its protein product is CSVPHSGTGGLEQFF.

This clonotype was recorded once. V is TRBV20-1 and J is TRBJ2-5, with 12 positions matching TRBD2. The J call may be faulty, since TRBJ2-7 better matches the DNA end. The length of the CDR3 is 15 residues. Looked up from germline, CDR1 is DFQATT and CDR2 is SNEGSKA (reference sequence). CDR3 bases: TGCAGTGCGGACCCGACTAGCGGGGGAGCCTACGAGCAGTACTTC. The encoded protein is CSADPTSGGAYEQYF.

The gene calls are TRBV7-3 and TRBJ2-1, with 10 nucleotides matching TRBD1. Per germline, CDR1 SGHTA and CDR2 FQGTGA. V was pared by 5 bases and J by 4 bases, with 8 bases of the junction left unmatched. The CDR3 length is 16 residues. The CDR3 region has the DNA TGTGCCAGCAGCCCAACAAGGACAGGGGGATACAATGAGCAGTTCTTC. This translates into CASSPTRTGGYNEQFF. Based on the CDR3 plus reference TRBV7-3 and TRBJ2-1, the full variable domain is GAGVSQTPSNKVTEKGKYVELRCDPISGHTALYWYRQSLGQGPEFLIYFQGTGAADDSGLPNDRFFAVRPEGSVSTLKIQRTERGDSAVYLCASSPTRTGGYNEQFFGPGTRLTVL.

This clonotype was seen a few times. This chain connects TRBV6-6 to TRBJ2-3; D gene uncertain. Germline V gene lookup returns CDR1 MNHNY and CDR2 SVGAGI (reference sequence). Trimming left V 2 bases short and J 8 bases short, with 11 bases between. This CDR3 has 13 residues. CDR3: CASSYDHRRTQYF. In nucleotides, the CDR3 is TGTGCCAGCAGTTACGACCATAGGCGTACGCAGTATTTT.

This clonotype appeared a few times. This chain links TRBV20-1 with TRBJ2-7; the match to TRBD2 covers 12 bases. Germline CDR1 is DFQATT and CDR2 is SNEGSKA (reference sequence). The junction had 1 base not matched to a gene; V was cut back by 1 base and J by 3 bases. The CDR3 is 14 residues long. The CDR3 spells CSARATSGSYEQYF. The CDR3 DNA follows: TGCAGTGCTAGAGCGACTAGCGGGAGCTACGAGCAGTACTTC.

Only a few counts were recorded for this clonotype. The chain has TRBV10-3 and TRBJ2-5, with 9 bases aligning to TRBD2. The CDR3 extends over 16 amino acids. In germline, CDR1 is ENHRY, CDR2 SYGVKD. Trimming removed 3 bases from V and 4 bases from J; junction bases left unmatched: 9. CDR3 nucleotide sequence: TGTGCCATCAGTGAATTTAGCGGGAGTTACGGAGAGACCCAGTACTTC. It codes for CAISEFSGSYGETQYF.

This chain's CDR3 is CASSLDRDEQYF. CDR3 DNA: TGTGCCAGCAGCTTAGACAGGGACGAGCAGTACTTC. This chain joins TRBV7-9 and TRBJ2-7; tentatively, D is TRBD1 (6 bases). Germline lookup yields CDR1 SEHNR and CDR2 FQNEAQ (reference sequence). The CDR3 sequence is 12 residues long. Between the trimmed V and J ends, which lost 1 base and 5 bases, there was a span of 6 bases.

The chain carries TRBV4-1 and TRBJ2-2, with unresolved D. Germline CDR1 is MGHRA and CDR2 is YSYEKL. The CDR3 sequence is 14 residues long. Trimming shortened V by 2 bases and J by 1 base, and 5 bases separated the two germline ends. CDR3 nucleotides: TGCGCCAGCAGCCAAAGGGAGAACACCGGGGAGCTGTTTTTT. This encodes CASSQRENTGELFF.